This TCR beta chain was obtained from a study of T cells after yellow fever vaccination. Study as a whole: Fractions of low cell number were prepared using SMART-Seq v4 Ultra Low Input. Points from the study as a whole: Most clones from primary vaccination resurfaced after the booster (96% CD4, around 90% CD8).

There are 15 residues in the CDR3. Germline lookup yields CDR1 SGHRS and CDR2 YFSETQ. Trimming stripped 7 bases from V and 4 bases from J, with 20 bases between. 5'RACE template switching added a universal primer site and UMIs to TCR cDNA. TCRdb itself ran the 5' RACE reads through MiXCR, one entry per CDR3 protein. The sample includes approximately 260,000 distinct CDR3 sequences, 10% to 15% seen only once; the top ten take around 0.49%. With respect to this clonotype: Its antigen remains unidentified.

The chain joins TRBV5-1 to TRBJ1-2, with D unclear. Sequences were derived from CD4+ T cells sorted from PBMCs, sampled 45 days after the yellow fever booster vaccination. This clonotype originated in a man aged 25 to 40 who received the YFV17D yellow fever vaccine. The CDR3: CASREVYGAAYGYTF. CDR3 bases: TGCGCCAGCCGCGAAGTGTACGGCGCTGCCTATGGCTACACCTTC.